This T cell receptor beta chain was recorded in a study of T cells in Graves' hyperthyroidism and ophthalmopathy. Overall study results and limits: Ophthalmopathy could be told apart from stable hyperthyroidism with a 13 V-J model. Blood also held most thyroid clonotypes expanded beyond 0.001.

Stable Graves' hyperthyroidism denoted no ophthalmopathy progression over 18 months. Clinical symptoms, serum thyroxine, TRAb, thyroid ultrasound and orbital computed tomography informed diagnoses. A note on this clonotype: Its cognate antigen is unknown.

Trimming pared 1 base from V and 8 bases from J, leaving 12 bases between. CDR1 is DFQATT and CDR2 is SNEGSKA in the germline V gene (reference sequence). The CDR3 covers 13 residues. There were TCR beta CDR3 regions amplified from RNA transcripts. TCR CDR3 regions were first amplified by RT-PCR with HTBI primers. TCRdb fed the multiplex PCR reads into MiXCR, producing one record per CDR3 protein. Among 300,000 or so distinct CDR3 sequences, over 15% were seen once, and the ten largest hold about half. V and J are TRBV20-1 and TRBJ2-1; possibly TRBD1 or TRBD2 for D (6 bases each). This receptor was identified in a woman aged 45 to 65 with Graves' hyperthyroidism. The sequencing input was blood. Here the CDR3 DNA reads TGCAGTGCTAGAGGGGGGGCCGGGGATGAGCAGTTCTTC. The encoded protein is CSARGGAGDEQFF.